Below are 29 T cell receptor beta chains sequenced from a single sample in a study of blood T cell repertoires in COVID-19. The data were produced by immunoSEQ multiplex PCR, yet TCRdb's version contains in-frame clones alone and is incomplete. This table has approximately 220,000 clones, approximately 80% appearing once. The sequenced sample consisted of peripheral blood. The source of these receptors is a man aged 40-49 years with acute or convalescent COVID-19.

The chain links TRBV5-1 to TRBJ2-1; D is possibly TRBD2 (6 bases). The germline CDR1 and CDR2 sequences are SGHRS and YFSETQ. Trimming stripped 0 bases from V and 8 bases from J, with 15 bases between. This CDR3 has 15 amino acids. The CDR3 sequence is CASSLAVLARDEQFF. Written as DNA, the CDR3 is TGCGCCAGCAGCTTGGCGGTACTAGCTAGGGATGAGCAGTTCTTC.

The genes are TRBV5-6 and TRBJ1-2, with 7 bases aligning to TRBD1. Looked up from germline, CDR1 is SGHDT and CDR2 is YYEEEE. The CDR3 covers 13 residues. V shed 2 bases and J 2 bases; nucleotides not matched to a gene: 0. CDR3 nucleotide sequence: TGTGCCAGCAGCTTACAGGGGAACTATGGCTACACCTTC. Protein: CASSLQGNYGYTF.

This sequence joins TRBV30 and TRBJ1-2; D remains unclear. Germline assignment: CDR1 GTSNPN and CDR2 SVGIG (reference sequence). This CDR3 is built from 14 residues. V was shortened by 7 bases and J by 8 bases, with 23 bases between the two germline ends. As DNA, the CDR3 is TGTGCCTTATCCGGGGAACGCGCCCAGGAGGGCTACACCTTC. It encodes CALSGERAQEGYTF.

The chain uses TRBV18 and TRBJ2-2, with a possible D match to TRBD2 (5 bases). Germline lookup yields CDR1 KGHSH and CDR2 LQKENI. This CDR3 contains 13 residues. V lost 8 bases to trimming and J lost 4 bases, with 11 bases between them. As DNA, the CDR3 is TGTGCCAGCCTCGCAGAGGGCACCGGGGAGCTGTTTTTT. Its translation is CASLAEGTGELFF.

The rearrangement joins TRBV7-2 to TRBJ1-2; D gene unclear. The CDR3 length is 14 residues. Between the trimmed V and J ends, which lost 5 bases and 4 bases, there was a span of 14 bases. CDR1 is SGHTA and CDR2 is FQGNSA in the germline V gene. The CDR3 sequence is CASSPLGEGYGYTF. The CDR3 DNA reads as TGTGCCAGCAGCCCCTTGGGAGAGGGCTATGGCTACACCTTC.

The gene calls are TRBV29-1 and TRBJ1-1; a weak D match, TRBD1 (5 bases). This CDR3 region has 14 residues. Germline V gene data show CDR1 as SQVTM and CDR2 as ANQGSEA. V lost 7 bases, J lost 3 bases, and 18 bases lay in between. CDR3 nucleotides: TGCAGCGGAATGAAAACCGTCAGGGACACTGAAGCTTTCTTT. Translated: CSGMKTVRDTEAFF.

This clone has only a few counts. The chain uses TRBV9 and TRBJ2-2; 7 positions match TRBD1. V was pared by 4 bases and J by 2 bases, with 8 bases of the junction left unmatched. Germline CDR1 SGDLS, CDR2 YYNGEE. This CDR3 contains 16 residues. The CDR3 sequence is CASSKNRGFNTGELFF. CDR3 DNA: TGTGCCAGCAGCAAAAACAGGGGATTCAACACCGGGGAGCTGTTTTTT.

V is TRBV6-7 and J is TRBJ1-3, with D perhaps TRBD1 (5 bases). TRBV6-7 carries the ORF label, with uncertain function. Trimming removed 2 bases from V and 0 bases from J, with 17 bases in between. The CDR3 is 18 residues long. The CDR3 sequence: CASSYETDPLFSGNTIYF. The CDR3 DNA reads TGTGCCAGCAGTTACGAGACAGATCCCTTGTTCTCTGGAAACACCATATATTTT.

The chain links TRBV19 to TRBJ1-5; D is perhaps TRBD1 (6 bases). The germline V gene has CDR1 LNHDA and CDR2 SQIVND (reference sequence). CDR3 length equals 17 residues. V dropped 5 bases and J dropped 6 bases, with 23 bases sitting between them. As DNA, the CDR3 is TGTGCCAGTAGTTTTGGGCAGGTATTTCAAGGGGGTCAGCCCCAGCATTTT. Translation gives CASSFGQVFQGGQPQHF.

This chain uses TRBV12-3 or TRBV12-4 with TRBJ2-7, with D tentatively TRBD1 (6 bases). V lost 5 bases, J lost 6 bases, and 11 bases lay in between. The CDR3 covers 12 residues. CDR3 nucleotide sequence: TGTGCCAGCAGTACAGGGAAATCCGAGCAGTACTTC. Protein product: CASSTGKSEQYF.

This sequence joins TRBV6-6 and TRBJ1-1; perhaps TRBD1 as D (6 bases). The CDR3 contains 15 residues. Trimming took 0 bases from V and 1 from J, leaving 9 bases between them. Germline assignment: CDR1 MNHNY and CDR2 SVGAGI (reference sequence). CDR3 in amino acids: CASSYSGTQNTEAFF. The DNA for the CDR3 is TGTGCCAGCAGTTACTCGGGGACACAGAACACTGAAGCTTTCTTT.

The gene calls are TRBV20-1 and TRBJ2-5; D call uncertain. Germline CDR1 is DFQATT and CDR2 is SNEGSKA (reference sequence). V lost 3 bases, J lost 1 base, and 9 bases lay in between. The CDR3 spans 13 residues. CDR3 sequence reads: CSASGGIQETQYF. DNA of the CDR3: TGCAGTGCTAGTGGCGGAATCCAAGAGACCCAGTACTTC.

The chain couples TRBV28 to TRBJ2-7; a weak D match, TRBD1 (6 bases). This CDR3 is built from 15 residues. Trimming removed 1 base at V and 5 bases at J, with 15 bases between. The germline gives CDR1 MDHEN, CDR2 SYDVKM. CDR3 DNA sequence: TGTGCCAGCAGTTTATCTCGACAGGTAGGCCACGAGCAGTACTTC. Protein: CASSLSRQVGHEQYF. Full variable domain (missing parts from reference TRBV28 and TRBJ2-7): DVKVTQSSRYLVKRTGEKVFLECVQDMDHENMFWYRQDPGLGLRLIYFSYDVKMKEKGDIPEGYSVSREKKERFSLILESASTNQTSMYLCASSLSRQVGHEQYFGPGTRLTVT.

The chain has TRBV11-2 and TRBJ2-3; D is possibly TRBD2 (6 bases). The CDR3 extends over 15 amino acids. Germline-derived CDR1 and CDR2 are SGHAT and FQNNGV. Trimming took off 3 bases at V and 3 bases at J, with 13 bases between the two ends. CDR3: CASSFNGRTTDTQYF. The DNA of the CDR3 is TGTGCCAGCAGCTTTAACGGGAGAACGACAGATACGCAGTATTTT.

This clone was picked up one time. The sample has other DNA sequences that encode this CDR3 too. J is TRBJ1-2 and V is TRBV2; no reliable D call. Trimming pared 4 bases from V and 6 bases from J, leaving 6 bases between. There are 11 residues in the CDR3. Per germline, CDR1 SNHLY and CDR2 FYNNEI. Written as DNA, the CDR3 is TGTGCCAGCAGTGTCCAGGATGGCTACACCTTC. The encoded protein is CASSVQDGYTF.

The chain carries TRBV4-3 and TRBJ1-2; a possible D gene is TRBD1 (6 bases). Between the trimmed V and J ends, which lost 6 bases and 0 bases, there was a span of 23 bases. The CDR3 spans 18 residues. Germline V gives CDR1 LGHNA, CDR2 YSLEER. DNA for the CDR3: TGCGCCAGCAGGGGGGCCCTAACCCCCCACAGAGCTAACTATGGCTACACCTTC. Translated, it gives CASRGALTPHRANYGYTF.

This clone was picked up a small number of times. The chain's CDR3 is CASSMGQGSSPLHF. CDR3 nucleotide sequence: TGTGCCAGCAGTATGGGACAGGGCTCCTCACCCCTCCACTTT. The V gene is TRBV6-4, the J gene TRBJ1-6, with 9 nucleotides matching TRBD1. V gave up 5 bases and J gave up 10 bases; unmatched junction bases: 6. Per the germline V gene, CDR1 is MRHNA and CDR2 is SNTAGT. The CDR3 length is 14 residues.

This chain uses TRBV5-6 with TRBJ2-6; 8 bases fit TRBD1. The germline CDR1 and CDR2 sequences are SGHDT and YYEEEE. The CDR3 contains 17 residues. The junction had 6 bases not matched to a gene; V was cut back by 0 bases and J by 4 bases. CDR3 loop: CASSLGQGTGGANVLTF. The CDR3 bases are TGTGCCAGCAGCTTGGGACAGGGGACTGGCGGGGCCAACGTCCTGACTTTC.

The rearrangement uses TRBV5-1 and TRBJ2-1; 7 bases are a match to TRBD2. Per germline, CDR1 SGHRS and CDR2 YFSETQ. The length of the CDR3 is 14 residues. V dropped 4 bases and J dropped 9; count of bases not matched to a gene: 10. The CDR3 DNA sequence: TGCGCCAGCAGCCCGACAACTAGCGTTAGTGAGCAGTTCTTC. It translates to CASSPTTSVSEQFF.

The chain recombines TRBV2 with TRBJ2-2; the match to TRBD2 covers 13 bases. Per the germline V gene, CDR1 is SNHLY and CDR2 is FYNNEI. The ends lost 7 bases at V and 4 bases at J; junction bases unmatched: 9. The CDR3 sequence is 17 residues long. CDR3 coding DNA: TGTGCCAGCACTACGACTAGCGGGAGGATCGGCACCGGGGAGCTGTTTTTT. This codes for CASTTTSGRIGTGELFF.

This clone was recorded a few times. This chain joins TRBV6-6 and TRBJ1-5; possible D gene TRBD1, 5 bases. Germline CDR1 reads MNHNY; CDR2 reads SVGAGI (reference sequence). V gave up 5 bases and J gave up 6 bases, with 17 bases separating them. The CDR3 sequence is 15 residues long. CDR3 DNA: TGTGCCAGCAGTCAGACGGGGGGTGGGTCTCAGCCCCAGCATTTT. It translates to CASSQTGGGSQPQHF.

The chain links TRBV10-2 to TRBJ2-5; the match to TRBD2 covers 7 bases. V was clipped by 7 bases and J by 7 bases; unmatched bases: 9. From germline, CDR1 is WSHSY and CDR2 SAAADI. CDR3 length: 13 amino acids. CDR3 amino acids: CASTQTSEGTQYF. CDR3 DNA: TGCGCCAGCACCCAAACTAGCGAGGGGACCCAGTACTTC.

The chain couples TRBV12-5 to TRBJ2-1, with D perhaps matching TRBD2 (5 bases). The CDR3 length is 13 residues. Germline lookup yields CDR1 LGHNT and CDR2 FRNRAP. V lost 5 bases to trimming and J lost 5 bases, with 10 bases between them. The CDR3 protein is CASGERADNEQFF. The CDR3 DNA is TGTGCTAGTGGTGAGAGGGCCGACAATGAGCAGTTCTTC.

V is TRBV10-3 and J is TRBJ2-3; 8 bases match TRBD2. Germline assignment: CDR1 ENHRY and CDR2 SYGVKD. Trimming at V came to 2 bases and at J to 6 bases, leaving 1 base not matched to a gene. The CDR3 totals 13 residues. CDR3 bases: TGTGCCATCAGTGAGCGGGAGGGCGATACGCAGTATTTT. Its protein is CAISEREGDTQYF.

This rearrangement joins TRBV2 to TRBJ1-3; perhaps TRBD1 as D (6 bases). The CDR3 sequence is 15 residues long. V shed 5 bases and J shed 7 bases, with 18 bases lying between them. Germline V gene sequence: CDR1 SNHLY, CDR2 FYNNEI. This CDR3 reads CASSLQRGGDNTIYF. DNA of the CDR3: TGTGCCAGCAGTCTCCAGAGGGGGGGTGACAACACCATATATTTT.

The chain employs TRBV15 and TRBJ2-7; 8 positions agree with TRBD1. This CDR3 has 18 amino acids. Per the germline V gene, CDR1 is LNHNV and CDR2 is YYDKDF (reference sequence). J gave up 0 bases and V 0 bases, and 10 bases lay outside the gene matches. The CDR3 loop is CATSRELTGGQSSYEQYF. CDR3 DNA: TGTGCCACCAGCAGAGAGTTAACAGGGGGACAGAGCTCCTACGAGCAGTACTTC. The full variable domain, in which reference TRBV15 and TRBJ2-7 provide the parts outside the CDR3, is DAMVIQNPRYQVTQFGKPVTLSCSQTLNHNVMYWYQQKSSQAPKLLFHYYDKDFNNEADTPDNFQSRRPNTSFCFLDIRSPGLGDTAMYLCATSRELTGGQSSYEQYFGPGTRLTVT.

This sequence joins TRBV30 and TRBJ2-5, with TRBD2 as a possible D gene (6 bases). Germline CDR1 and CDR2: GTSNPN and SVGIG (reference sequence). Between the trimmed V and J ends, which lost 4 bases and 0 bases, there was a span of 15 bases. CDR3 length: 15 amino acids. The DNA of the CDR3 is TGTGCCTGGATGACTAGGGGAGCTCACCAAGAGACCCAGTACTTC. Protein product: CAWMTRGAHQETQYF.

The rearrangement joins TRBV25-1 to TRBJ2-3, with 9 bases aligning to TRBD1. CDR3 length: 16 residues. Germline loops: CDR1 MGHDK, CDR2 SYGVNS. The V segment lost 0 bases and the J segment 3 bases; nucleotides outside the gene matches: 4. The DNA for the CDR3 is TGTGCCAGCAGTGAATATGGGGGGACAGGGACAGATACGCAGTATTTT. Translation: CASSEYGGTGTDTQYF.

Written as DNA, the CDR3 is TGCAGCGTTACCGGGACAGGGTCCGAAAAACTGTTTTTT. Translating it yields CSVTGTGSEKLFF. V is TRBV29-1 and J is TRBJ1-4, with 9 nucleotides matching TRBD1. The CDR3 covers 13 residues. Germline CDR1 reads SQVTM; CDR2 reads ANQGSEA. J was trimmed by 8 bases and V by 5 bases; bases with no gene match: 6.